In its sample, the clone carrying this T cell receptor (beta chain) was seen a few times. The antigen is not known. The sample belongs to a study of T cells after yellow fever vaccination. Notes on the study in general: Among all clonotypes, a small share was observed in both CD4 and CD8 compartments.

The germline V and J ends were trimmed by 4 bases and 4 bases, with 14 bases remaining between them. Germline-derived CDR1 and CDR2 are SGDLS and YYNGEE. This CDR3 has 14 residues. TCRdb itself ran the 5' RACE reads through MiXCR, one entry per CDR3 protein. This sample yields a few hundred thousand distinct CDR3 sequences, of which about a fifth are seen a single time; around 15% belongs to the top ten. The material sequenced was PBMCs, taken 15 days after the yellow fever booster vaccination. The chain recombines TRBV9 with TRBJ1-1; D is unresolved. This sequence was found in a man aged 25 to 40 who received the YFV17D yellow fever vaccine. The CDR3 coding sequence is TGTGCCAGCAGCAAACACGTATCTGGCACTGAAGCTTTCTTT. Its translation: CASSKHVSGTEAFF.